Described below is a single T cell receptor (beta chain) sequence and its context. The data were taken from a study of OX40 agonist ivuxolimab in advanced cancers. This table comes from immunoSEQ multiplex PCR, and its TCRdb copy is limited to in-frame clones, with some not included. The profile shows approximately 81,000 clones, 86% of them singletons. Samples were taken at baseline and on day 1 of cycles 4 and 7. The V and J ends lost 0 bases and 0 bases respectively, with 3 bases between them. The CDR3 runs to 13 residues. CDR1 and CDR2 from the germline V gene are SGHDT and YYEEEE. The J gene is TRBJ1-1, the V gene TRBV5-6; no firm D call. The sample in question was CD4+ or CD8+ T cells sorted from blood, obtained in a trial of the OX40 agonist ivuxolimab. The source of this sequence is an adult with an advanced solid tumor such as melanoma, head and neck, liver or kidney cancer. This chain's CDR3 is CASSLDMNTEAFF. The CDR3 DNA sequence: TGTGCCAGCAGCTTGGACATGAACACTGAAGCTTTCTTT.